The rows below give T cell receptor beta chains drawn from one sample of a study of CD8 T cells in ankylosing spondylitis. Each CDR3 protein gets one entry after TCRdb re-called the 5' RACE reads with MiXCR. The sample includes 130,000 to 150,000 distinct CDR3 sequences, 8% to 9% seen only once; the top ten take about 7.3%. Material for sequencing was synovial fluid, either unsorted or a sorted T cell fraction (not recorded which). The receptors here all came from a male donor with ankylosing spondylitis. The CDR3 runs from the conserved cysteine through the conserved F or W. Fields, in order: V gene, J gene, clone size, D gene, CDR3 DNA, CDR3 protein. D genes are given only for firm matches. Rows may omit the clone size; those that give it use once, few, many or a size class.

>TRBV7-2|TRBJ1-1|many|NA
TGTGCCAGCAGCTTACTAGGGGACACTGAAGCTTTCTTT
CASSLLGDTEAFF
>TRBV5-1|TRBJ2-3|few|NA
TGCGCCAGCAGCTCCACAGGGCGAGGAGATACGCAGTATTTT
CASSSTGRGDTQYF
>TRBV20-1|TRBJ2-5|NA|NA
TGCAGTGCCCCCCTGTCCGGGACAAAAGAGACCCAGTACTTC
CSAPLSGTKETQYF
>TRBV9|TRBJ2-1|NA|NA
TGTGCCAGCAGCGTCATCGGACACCCTGGACGTAGTGAGCAGTTCTTC
CASSVIGHPGRSEQFF
>TRBV6-2/TRBV6-3|TRBJ2-7|many|NA
TGTGCCAGCAGTTCGTTCGGTCGGAGGGACTACGAGCAGTACTTC
CASSSFGRRDYEQYF
>TRBV4-1|TRBJ1-1|NA|NA
TGCGCCAGCAGCCGGATCGGTCAGGGTTATGAAGCTTTCTTT
CASSRIGQGYEAFF
>TRBV5-1|TRBJ1-1|many|NA
TGCGCCAGCAGCTGGGAGGGGTATATCACTGAAGCTTTCTTT
CASSWEGYITEAFF
>TRBV11-2|TRBJ1-1|many|TRBD1
TGTGCCAGCAGCTTTAGGACAGGGGAACCAGAAGCTTTCTTT
CASSFRTGEPEAFF
>TRBV7-2|TRBJ1-6|many|TRBD1
TGTGCCAGCAGCTTCGGACAGGGAGGTTCACCCCTCCACTTT
CASSFGQGGSPLHF
>TRBV5-6|TRBJ2-3|many|TRBD1
TGTGCCAGCAGCTTTCTTCCGGGACAGCGCACAGATACGCAGTATTTT
CASSFLPGQRTDTQYF
>TRBV20-1|TRBJ2-5|many|NA
TGCAGTGCTAGAATACTAGCCCGAGAGACCCAGTACTTC
CSARILARETQYF
>TRBV20-1|TRBJ2-3|many|NA
TGCAGTGCTCCTTTGGTGGGGATGGATACGCAGTATTTT
CSAPLVGMDTQYF
>TRBV20-1|TRBJ1-1|many|NA
TGCAGTTTCGGACCAGTTGAAGCTTTCTTT
CSFGPVEAFF
>TRBV9|TRBJ1-2|many|NA
TGTGCCAGCAGCGTATCCCCAACTAACTATGGCTACACCTTC
CASSVSPTNYGYTF
>TRBV6-2/TRBV6-3|TRBJ1-2|many|NA
TGTGCCAGCAGTTTAACCGCCTATGGCTACACCTTC
CASSLTAYGYTF
>TRBV24-1|TRBJ1-5|many|NA
TGTGCCACCAGTGACCCCCGGAGGGGAGCCAATCAGCCCCAGCATTTT
CATSDPRRGANQPQHF
>TRBV6-2/TRBV6-3|TRBJ2-7|many|TRBD2
TGTGCCAGCAGTATAGCGGGGGCCGCTCCTCCCTACGAGCAGTACTTC
CASSIAGAAPPYEQYF
>TRBV4-2|TRBJ2-2|few|TRBD1
TGTGCCAGCAGCCTATCACCCGGGACAGGGACGGCCGGGGAGCTGTTTTTT
CASSLSPGTGTAGELFF
>TRBV20-1|TRBJ2-3|many|NA
TGCAGTGCTCGCCCCGCCTGGACCACAGATACGCAGTATTTT
CSARPAWTTDTQYF
>TRBV9|TRBJ1-2|NA|NA
TGTGCCAGCAGCGTACAGGGAGTTAGTGGCTACACCTTC
CASSVQGVSGYTF
>TRBV5-1|TRBJ2-3|many|NA
TGCGCCAGCACGACAGGTTTTAGCACAGATACGCAGTATTTT
CASTTGFSTDTQYF
>TRBV2|TRBJ1-4|few|NA
TGTGCCAGCAGTGAAATACGGCCGAACGTCAATGAAAAACTGTTTTTT
CASSEIRPNVNEKLFF
>TRBV19|TRBJ2-4|few|NA
TGTGCCAGTAGTAGGACTCCAGTGATACAAAACATTCAGTACTTC
CASSRTPVIQNIQYF
>TRBV5-8|TRBJ2-2|NA|NA
TGTGCCAGCAGCTTGGGTGGGGACACCGGGGAGCTGTTTTTT
CASSLGGDTGELFF
>TRBV29-1|TRBJ1-5|NA|NA
TGCAGCGCCGTAGCGGGGGCGGGGGGCAATCAGCCCCAGCATTTT
CSAVAGAGGNQPQHF
>TRBV5-1|TRBJ1-2|many|NA
TGCGCCAGCAGCCCTTCGGGAGCCACTAACTATGGCTACACCTTC
CASSPSGATNYGYTF
>TRBV5-1|TRBJ1-5|many|NA
TGCGCCAGCAGCGAGGGCCCGGATCAGCCCCAGCATTTT
CASSEGPDQPQHF
>TRBV5-1|TRBJ2-5|many|NA
TGCGCCAGCAGCTTGGCCGGAGGTAGAGAAGAGACCCAGTACTTC
CASSLAGGREETQYF
>TRBV6-2/TRBV6-3|TRBJ2-1|NA|NA
TGTGCCAGCGCATCGAGTGGGTCGGTGGCGGGCCACAATGAGCAGTTCTTC
CASASSGSVAGHNEQFF
>TRBV2|TRBJ2-2|NA|TRBD2
TGTGCCAGCAGGGGGACTAGCGGGATCACCGGGGAGCTGTTTTTT
CASRGTSGITGELFF
>TRBV11-3|TRBJ2-3|NA|TRBD2
TGTGCCAGCAGCCCAGGGACTAGCGGGGGGACGACAGATACGCAGTATTTT
CASSPGTSGGTTDTQYF
>TRBV7-6|TRBJ1-3|NA|TRBD1
TGTGCCGGAAGGGACAGAACCCCATCTGGAAACACCATATATTTT
CAGRDRTPSGNTIYF
>TRBV12-3/TRBV12-4|TRBJ1-2|many|NA
TGTGCCAGCAGTTTGATCTTGGGTGGGGGGAGATATGGCTACACCTTC
CASSLILGGGRYGYTF
>TRBV5-1|TRBJ1-5|many|NA
TGCGCCAGCAGCTGGGAGGGGACCTCCAATCAGCCCCAGCATTTT
CASSWEGTSNQPQHF
>TRBV5-5|TRBJ1-2|NA|NA
TGTGCCAGGAGCCCTGGGGGACTCTGTGGCTACACCTTC
CARSPGGLCGYTF
>TRBV6-2/TRBV6-3|TRBJ2-5|few|NA
TGTGCCAGCAGTCGCAGGGGACAAGAGACCCAGTACTTC
CASSRRGQETQYF
>TRBV7-2|TRBJ2-5|many|NA
TGTGCCAGCAGCCCCGGGGGTCTGTCCCAGTACTTC
CASSPGGLSQYF
>TRBV7-2|TRBJ2-3|few|TRBD1
TGTGCCAGCAGCTTATGGACAGGGGGCGCCGCAGATACGCAGTATTTT
CASSLWTGGAADTQYF
>TRBV20-1|TRBJ1-2|many|NA
TGCAGTGCTAGTGTCTATAAAACCGGGTACACCTTC
CSASVYKTGYTF
>TRBV12-3/TRBV12-4|TRBJ2-3|many|TRBD2
TGTGCCAGCAGTTTAGGTGGGACTAGCGGGGGAGCCCCTGGGCAGTATTTT
CASSLGGTSGGAPGQYF
>TRBV11-2|TRBJ1-2|many|TRBD1
TGTGCCAGCAGCTTCACCGGACAGGGAGGCTATGGCTACACCTTC
CASSFTGQGGYGYTF
>TRBV2|TRBJ2-7|few|NA
TGTGCCAGCAGTGAATTTGGGCTGGGGAGCTCCTACGAGCAGTACTTC
CASSEFGLGSSYEQYF
>TRBV7-2|TRBJ2-7|many|TRBD2
TGTGCCAGCAGCTTAGATAGCGGGGGGTACTACGAGCAGTACTTC
CASSLDSGGYYEQYF
>TRBV5-1|TRBJ2-3|few|NA
TGCGCCAGCAGCTTCGAGGGGAATACGCAGTATTTT
CASSFEGNTQYF
>TRBV7-2|TRBJ1-5|many|NA
TGTGCCAGCAGCCTACAGGGAGGTGGGGCTCAGCCCCAGCATTTT
CASSLQGGGAQPQHF
>TRBV20-1|TRBJ1-2|NA|NA
TGCAGTGCTAGAGGGACAGCACACTATGGCTACACCTTC
CSARGTAHYGYTF
>TRBV7-2|TRBJ2-3|many|NA
TGTGCCAGCAGCTTGGATGACACAGATACGCAGTATTTT
CASSLDDTDTQYF
>TRBV12-3/TRBV12-4|TRBJ2-2|many|NA
TGTGCCAGCAGTTTCAGCGGGTATGGCGGGGAGCTGTTTTTT
CASSFSGYGGELFF
>TRBV11-1|TRBJ2-1|NA|NA
TGTGCCAGCAGCTTAACACGTGTATCGGGACCGGAGTACAATGAGCAGTTCTTC
CASSLTRVSGPEYNEQFF
>TRBV20-1|TRBJ2-5|NA|TRBD2
TGCAGTGCTAGAGAAGTCACTAGCGAAGAGACCCAGTACTTC
CSAREVTSEETQYF
>TRBV30|TRBJ1-2|few|NA
TGTGCCTGGAGTGAGGGACGGAACTATGGCTACACCTTC
CAWSEGRNYGYTF
>TRBV5-1|TRBJ2-5|many|NA
TGCGCCAGCAGCTTGGGACAGCGAGAGACCCAGTACTTC
CASSLGQRETQYF
>TRBV6-1|TRBJ1-2|many|NA
TGTGCCAGCAGCCACAATCTTTTCGGACGGAGACTATATGGCTACACCTTC
CASSHNLFGRRLYGYTF
>TRBV2|TRBJ2-7|NA|TRBD2
TGTGCCAGCAGTGAAAGACTAGCGGGGACAAGCTCCTACGAGCAGTACTTC
CASSERLAGTSSYEQYF
>TRBV19|TRBJ1-1|few|NA
TGTGCCAGTAGTCTCTTCGCGGGACGCACTGAAGCTTTCTTT
CASSLFAGRTEAFF
>TRBV12-3/TRBV12-4|TRBJ1-2|many|NA
TGTGCCAGCAGTTTATTCCCGGCAGACAACTATGGCTACACCTTC
CASSLFPADNYGYTF
>TRBV2|TRBJ2-1|NA|NA
TGTGCCAGCAGCTTACGGCCTTACAATGAGCAGTTCTTC
CASSLRPYNEQFF